The 26 T cell receptor beta chains below all came from one sample that was sequenced in a study of blood T cell repertoires in COVID-19. Assay: immunoSEQ multiplex PCR; the TCRdb copy retains only in-frame clones and omits some. The repertoire consists of around 250,000 clones, with approximately 84% occurring once and the leading ten covering 1.5% to 2%. What was sequenced was peripheral blood. The receptors here all came from a woman older than 75 with acute or convalescent COVID-19.

The rearrangement joins TRBV5-4 to TRBJ1-2; D perhaps matches TRBD1 (5 bases). With 1 base removed from V and 8 bases from J, the gap between germline ends came to 15 bases. This CDR3 region has 14 residues. CDR1 and CDR2 (germline): SGHNT, YYREEE (reference sequence). The CDR3 DNA reads TGTGCCAGCAGCTTGCCACAGGCGCGGGAGGGCTACACCTTC. Residues: CASSLPQAREGYTF.

The chain links TRBV7-6 to TRBJ1-3, with D tentatively TRBD1 (5 bases). With 5 bases removed from V and 2 bases from J, the gap between germline ends came to 16 bases. The CDR3 spans 16 residues. Germline V gene sequence: CDR1 SGHVS, CDR2 FNYEAQ. The DNA of the CDR3 is TGTGCCAGCAGCCTTAGGCGGGGCGAAGCTGGAAACACCATATATTTT. This codes for CASSLRRGEAGNTIYF.

This chain links TRBV2 with TRBJ2-1, with D possibly being TRBD2 (7 bases). The V and J ends lost 8 bases and 8 bases respectively, with 22 bases between them. The CDR3 loop spans 15 amino acids. The germline gives CDR1 SNHLY, CDR2 FYNNEI. Here the CDR3 reads CASSLEGGPLHEQFF. The CDR3 DNA reads TGTGCCAGCTCCCTAGAGGGGGGGCCATTGCATGAGCAGTTCTTC.

This chain connects TRBV18 to TRBJ2-7; 11 bases match TRBD1. CDR3 length: 17 residues. Germline-derived CDR1 and CDR2 are KGHSH and LQKENI. Unmatched junction bases numbered 12, after V lost 3 bases and J lost 5 bases. The CDR3 loop is CASSPISSGTGGNEQYF. The CDR3 DNA follows: TGTGCCAGCTCACCGATTAGCTCCGGGACAGGGGGGAACGAGCAGTACTTC.

This chain links TRBV6-1 with TRBJ1-3; tentatively, D is TRBD1 (6 bases). Germline CDR1 MNHNS, CDR2 SASEGT. The CDR3 extends over 15 amino acids. V was trimmed by 3 bases and J by 1 base, leaving 10 bases between them. In DNA form, the CDR3 reads TGTGCCAGCAGTGATGACAGGTTTTCTGGAAACACCATATATTTT. Its translation: CASSDDRFSGNTIYF.

V is TRBV19 and J is TRBJ1-5; TRBD1 agrees at 11 bases. The CDR3 covers 17 residues. V gave up 3 bases and J gave up 0 bases; unmatched junction bases: 4. Germline V lookup: CDR1 LNHDA, CDR2 SQIVND (reference sequence). CDR3 sequence reads: CASSIGQGAHSNQPQHF. The CDR3 bases are TGTGCCAGTAGTATTGGACAGGGGGCCCATAGCAATCAGCCCCAGCATTTT.

The chain couples TRBV11-2 to TRBJ1-2; the match to TRBD1 covers 8 bases. J lost 1 base, V lost 5 bases, and 12 bases had no gene match. Germline CDR1 SGHAT, CDR2 FQNNGV. The CDR3 has 17 amino acids. CDR3 nucleotides: TGTGCCAGCAGCACTAGTCCGACAGGGGCGAGTAACTATGGCTACACCTTC. It translates to CASSTSPTGASNYGYTF.

The V call is TRBV5-6, the J call TRBJ1-1; D remains ambiguous. The CDR3 length is 14 residues. The V end lost 2 bases, the J end lost 1 base, and 9 bases lay between the germline ends. Germline CDR1 SGHDT, CDR2 YYEEEE. The CDR3 sequence is CASSLKLTNTEAFF. CDR3 in DNA: TGTGCCAGCAGCTTAAAACTCACGAACACTGAAGCTTTCTTT.

This chain uses TRBV5-4 with TRBJ2-7; 10 bases align to TRBD1. CDR1 SGHNT and CDR2 YYREEE come from the germline V gene (reference sequence). The CDR3 is 15 residues long. V shed 2 bases, J shed 4 bases, and the junction held 6 bases outside the gene matches. In DNA form, the CDR3 reads TGTGCCAGCAGCTTAGGAGACAGGGGGCAATACGAGCAGTACTTC. Protein: CASSLGDRGQYEQYF.

The rearrangement links TRBV4-1 to TRBJ2-2; TRBD2 is a possible D gene (5 bases). Germline loops: CDR1 MGHRA, CDR2 YSYEKL. The CDR3 is 15 residues long. Trimming pared 3 bases from V and 3 bases from J, leaving 11 bases between. The CDR3 sequence: CASSQFNGDTGELFF. The CDR3 nucleotides read TGCGCCAGCAGCCAGTTTAACGGGGACACCGGGGAGCTGTTTTTT.

This clone has a single count. This rearrangement joins TRBV7-2 to TRBJ2-1, with D possibly TRBD1 on 5 matching bases. The V end was cut by 5 bases, the J end by 4 bases, with 12 bases between. CDR1 SGHTA and CDR2 FQGNSA come from the germline V gene. The CDR3 spans 14 residues. The CDR3 region has the DNA TGTGCCAGCAGCCCTTCGGACACTTACAATGAGCAGTTCTTC. Translating gives CASSPSDTYNEQFF.

V is TRBV30 and J is TRBJ2-2; D might be TRBD2 (6 bases). The CDR3 has 14 amino acids. The germline V gene encodes CDR1 GTSNPN and CDR2 SVGIG (reference sequence). Trimming stripped 4 bases from V and 2 bases from J, with 11 bases between. This chain's CDR3 is CAWTPGLNTGELFF. The CDR3 nucleotides are TGTGCCTGGACTCCGGGACTCAACACCGGGGAGCTGTTTTTT. Using reference TRBV30 and TRBJ2-2 for the parts outside the CDR3, the full variable domain is SQTIHQWPATLVQPVGSPLSLECTVEGTSNPNLYWYRQAAGRGLQLLFYSVGIGQISSEVPQNLSASRPQDRQFILSSKKLLLSDSGFYLCAWTPGLNTGELFFGEGSRLTVL.

The V call is TRBV7-9, the J call TRBJ2-7; D is perhaps TRBD1 (6 bases). CDR1 SEHNR and CDR2 FQNEAQ come from the germline V gene (reference sequence). This CDR3 comprises 13 residues. V was trimmed by 5 bases and J by 3 bases, leaving 11 bases between them. CDR3 DNA sequence: TGTGCCAGCAGCGTTGGACAGAACTACGAGCAGTACTTC. Translation gives CASSVGQNYEQYF.

This clone occurred a few times. V gene TRBV14 combines with J gene TRBJ1-1, with 7 bases that match TRBD1. The length of the CDR3 is 17 residues. With V trimmed by 1 base and J by 3 bases, 11 bases remained unmatched. CDR1 is SGHDN and CDR2 is FVKESK in the germline V gene. This CDR3 is CASSQGWTGLRDTEAFF. Here the CDR3 DNA reads TGTGCCAGCAGCCAAGGCTGGACAGGCCTCCGGGACACTGAAGCTTTCTTT.

The V and J genes are TRBV7-2 and TRBJ1-5; D call uncertain. The CDR3 totals 12 residues. The germline V gene encodes CDR1 SGHTA and CDR2 FQGNSA. Trimming took 5 bases from V and 5 from J, leaving 7 bases between them. The CDR3 bases are TGTGCCAGCAGCGCTACTGATCAGCCCCAGCATTTT. Its translation: CASSATDQPQHF.

The chain has TRBV12-3 or TRBV12-4 and TRBJ2-7, with D unclear. The CDR3 extends over 13 amino acids. The V end was cut by 3 bases, the J end by 0 bases, with 6 bases between. The CDR3 loop reads CASSFGSSYEQYF. CDR3 nucleotides: TGTGCCAGCAGTTTTGGCAGCTCCTACGAGCAGTACTTC.

V gene TRBV6-2 or TRBV6-3 combines with J gene TRBJ1-5; 8 bases align to TRBD1. Trimming at V came to 6 bases and at J to 0 bases, leaving 7 bases not matched to a gene. This CDR3 is 16 amino acids long. Germline loops: CDR1 MNHEY, CDR2 SVGEGT. Here the CDR3 reads CASSRGTGLSNQPQHF. The CDR3 nucleotides read TGTGCCAGCAGCCGCGGGACAGGACTTAGCAATCAGCCCCAGCATTTT.

The chain uses TRBV11-1 and TRBJ1-1, with a weak D call TRBD1 (5 bases). The CDR3 is 15 amino acids. With 5 bases removed from V and 5 bases from J, the gap between germline ends came to 18 bases. CDR1 and CDR2 from the germline V gene are SGHAT and FQDESV (reference sequence). CDR3: CASSNPGLRGTEAFF. The CDR3, as DNA: TGTGCCAGCAGCAACCCAGGGTTAAGGGGAACTGAAGCTTTCTTT. The full variable domain, with the rest looked up from reference TRBV11-1 and TRBJ1-1, is EAEVAQSPRYKITEKSQAVAFWCDPISGHATLYWYRQILGQGPELLVQFQDESVVDDSQLPKDRFSAERLKGVDSTLKIQPAELGDSAMYLCASSNPGLRGTEAFFGQGTRLTVV.

This chain connects TRBV12-3 or TRBV12-4 to TRBJ2-5; TRBD2 matches 7 bases. J was trimmed by 7 bases and V by 6 bases; bases with no gene match: 8. This CDR3 has 13 residues. The CDR3 loop reads CASRHRGGWTQYF. The CDR3 nucleotides are TGTGCCAGCAGACACCGCGGGGGTTGGACCCAGTACTTC.

The rearrangement uses TRBV9 and TRBJ2-1; TRBD2 is a possible D gene (5 bases). V was clipped by 4 bases and J by 1 base, with 12 bases between them. CDR1 is SGDLS, CDR2 YYNGEE, per germline. This CDR3 contains 15 residues. Here the CDR3 reads CASSPGVASYNEQFF. The CDR3 nucleotides are TGTGCCAGCAGCCCCGGGGTAGCGTCCTACAATGAGCAGTTCTTC.

This chain links TRBV5-4 with TRBJ2-7; TRBD2 matches at 10 bases. CDR1 and CDR2 (germline): SGHNT, YYREEE (reference sequence). There are 16 residues in the CDR3. Losses at the gene ends were 3 bases for V and 3 bases for J; bases not matched to a gene: 9. The CDR3 region has the DNA TGTGCCAGCAGCTGGGGCGGACTAGCGGCCGACTACGAGCAGTACTTC. It encodes CASSWGGLAADYEQYF.

This clone has more than one count but fewer than ten. The genes are TRBV7-2 and TRBJ1-1; the match to TRBD1 covers 7 bases. Unmatched junction bases numbered 3, after V lost 1 base and J lost 1 base. Germline CDR1 and CDR2: SGHTA and FQGNSA. The length of the CDR3 is 15 residues. The CDR3 here is CASSLEDRKNTEAFF. The CDR3 region has the DNA TGTGCCAGCAGCTTAGAGGACAGGAAGAACACTGAAGCTTTCTTT.

J is TRBJ1-2 and V is TRBV18, with unresolved D. The CDR3 length is 15 residues. V was cut by 3 bases and J by 5 bases, with 16 bases left in between. Germline V gene sequence: CDR1 KGHSH, CDR2 LQKENI. CDR3 bases: TGTGCCAGCTCACCGGGTACGTCGGGAGTATATGGCTACACCTTC. It is translated as CASSPGTSGVYGYTF.

The gene calls are TRBV6-6 and TRBJ1-1; D unresolved. Germline-derived CDR1 and CDR2 are MNHNY and SVGAGI (reference sequence). V was clipped by 4 bases and J by 14 bases, with 20 bases between them. The CDR3 extends over 13 amino acids. As DNA, the CDR3 is TGTGCCAGCAGTTCCTCGGACGGAGCATCGGGATTCTTT. Translated, it gives CASSSSDGASGFF.

This chain joins TRBV18 and TRBJ1-6; D remains unclear. V lost 4 bases, J lost 5 bases, and 9 bases lay in between. CDR1 is KGHSH and CDR2 is LQKENI in the germline V gene. The CDR3 loop spans 14 amino acids. Written as DNA, the CDR3 is TGTGCCAGCTCACAAACAATGGATAATTCACCCCTCCACTTT. Translating it yields CASSQTMDNSPLHF.

This CDR3 is CASSQNGTYGWETQYF. CDR3 bases: TGTGCCAGCAGCCAGAACGGGACTTACGGCTGGGAGACCCAGTACTTC. This sequence joins TRBV11-2 and TRBJ2-5; weak D call: TRBD2 (6 bases). V lost 5 bases to trimming and J lost 5 bases, with 21 bases between them. CDR1 is SGHAT and CDR2 is FQNNGV in the germline V gene. The CDR3 contains 16 residues.